This note documents a single T cell receptor beta chain sequence. Antigen specificity is unknown. Germline V gene sequence: CDR1 MDHEN, CDR2 SYDVKM. The CDR3 is 12 residues long. Trimming cost V 5 bases and J 10 bases, with 11 bases left between them. Patients had blood sampled at baseline and again on cycle 4 day 1 and cycle 7 day 1. The table came from immunoSEQ multiplex PCR; TCRdb's copy has only in-frame clones and leaves some out. The repertoire holds tens of thousands of clones, with 80% to 90% as singletons. The source of the sample is a study of OX40 agonist ivuxolimab in advanced cancers. Study background: Participants, around 80% male, averaged around 60 years of age, ranging from 23 to 79.

Study findings and constraints: The authors did not determine the antigen specificity of the expanded peripheral T cells.

The source of this sequence is an adult with an advanced solid tumor such as melanoma, head and neck, liver or kidney cancer. Here the sequenced sample was CD4+ or CD8+ T cells sorted from blood, taken in a trial of the OX40 agonist ivuxolimab. The chain couples TRBV28 to TRBJ1-4; D perhaps matches TRBD1 (5 bases). In DNA form, the CDR3 reads TGTGCCAGCAGTCCCCCCGGGACAAAACTGTTTTTT. Amino acid sequence: CASSPPGTKLFF.